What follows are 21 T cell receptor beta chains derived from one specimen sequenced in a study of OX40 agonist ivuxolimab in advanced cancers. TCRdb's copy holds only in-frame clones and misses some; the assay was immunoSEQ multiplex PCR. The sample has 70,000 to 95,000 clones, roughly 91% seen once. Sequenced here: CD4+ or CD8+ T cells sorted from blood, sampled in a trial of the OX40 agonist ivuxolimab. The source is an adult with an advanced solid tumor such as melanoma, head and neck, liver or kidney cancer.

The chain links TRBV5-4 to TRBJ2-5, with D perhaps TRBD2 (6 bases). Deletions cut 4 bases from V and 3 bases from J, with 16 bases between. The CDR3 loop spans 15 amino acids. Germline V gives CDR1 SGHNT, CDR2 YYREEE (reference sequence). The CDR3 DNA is TGTGCCAGCAGCCACCTCCCGGGGGTTAAAGAGACCCAGTACTTC. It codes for CASSHLPGVKETQYF.

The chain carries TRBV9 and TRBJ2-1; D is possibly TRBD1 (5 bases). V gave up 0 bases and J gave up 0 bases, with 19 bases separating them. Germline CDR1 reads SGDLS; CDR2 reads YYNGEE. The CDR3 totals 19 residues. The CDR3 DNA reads TGTGCCAGCAGCGTAGCTACGTCGGCAGGGTCGTTCTCCTACAATGAGCAGTTCTTC. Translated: CASSVATSAGSFSYNEQFF.

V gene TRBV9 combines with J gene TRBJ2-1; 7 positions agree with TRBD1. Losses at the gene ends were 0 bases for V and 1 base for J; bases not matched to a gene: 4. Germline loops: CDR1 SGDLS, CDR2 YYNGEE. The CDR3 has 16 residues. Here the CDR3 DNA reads TGTGCCAGCAGCGTAGGGCTGGGACAGTCCTACAATGAGCAGTTCTTC. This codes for CASSVGLGQSYNEQFF.

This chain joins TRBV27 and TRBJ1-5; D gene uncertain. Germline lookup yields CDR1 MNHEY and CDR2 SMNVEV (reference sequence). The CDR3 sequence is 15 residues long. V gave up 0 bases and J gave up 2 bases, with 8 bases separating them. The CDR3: CASSLSPGGNQPQHF. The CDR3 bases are TGTGCCAGCAGTTTATCTCCGGGCGGCAATCAGCCCCAGCATTTT.

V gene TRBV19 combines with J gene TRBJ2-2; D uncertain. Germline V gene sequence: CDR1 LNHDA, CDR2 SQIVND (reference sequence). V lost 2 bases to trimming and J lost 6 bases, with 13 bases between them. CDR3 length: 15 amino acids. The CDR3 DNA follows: TGTGCCAGTAGTATAATAAGTTTTGGATCCGGGGAGCTGTTTTTT. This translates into CASSIISFGSGELFF.

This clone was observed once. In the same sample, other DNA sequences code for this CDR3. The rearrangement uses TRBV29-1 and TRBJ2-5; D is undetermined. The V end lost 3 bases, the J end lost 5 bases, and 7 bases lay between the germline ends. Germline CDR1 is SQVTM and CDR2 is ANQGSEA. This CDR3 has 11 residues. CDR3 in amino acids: CSVDRWETQYF. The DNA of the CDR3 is TGCAGCGTTGACCGATGGGAGACCCAGTACTTC. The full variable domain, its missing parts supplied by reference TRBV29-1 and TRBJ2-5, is SAVISQKPSRDICQRGTSLTIQCQVDSQVTMMFWYRQQPGQSLTLIATANQGSEATYESGFVIDKFPISRPNLTFSTLTVSNMSPEDSSIYLCSVDRWETQYFGPGTRLLVL.

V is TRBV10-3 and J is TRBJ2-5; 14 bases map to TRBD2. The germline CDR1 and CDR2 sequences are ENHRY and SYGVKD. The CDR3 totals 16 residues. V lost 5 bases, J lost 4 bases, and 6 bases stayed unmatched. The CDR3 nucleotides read TGTGCCATCAGTACCGGACTAGCGGGAGGAGGAGAGACCCAGTACTTC. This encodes CAISTGLAGGGETQYF.

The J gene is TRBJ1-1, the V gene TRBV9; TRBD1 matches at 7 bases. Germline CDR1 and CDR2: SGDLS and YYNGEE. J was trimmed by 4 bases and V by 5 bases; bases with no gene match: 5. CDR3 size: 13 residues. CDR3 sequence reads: CASRNTGVTEAFF. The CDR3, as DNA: TGTGCCAGCAGAAATACAGGGGTCACTGAAGCTTTCTTT.

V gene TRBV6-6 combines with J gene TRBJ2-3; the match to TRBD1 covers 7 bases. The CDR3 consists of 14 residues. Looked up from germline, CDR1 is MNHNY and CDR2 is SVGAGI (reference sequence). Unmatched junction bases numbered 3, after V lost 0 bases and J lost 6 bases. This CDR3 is CASSYSAQGDTQYF. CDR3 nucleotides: TGTGCCAGCAGTTACTCGGCACAGGGGGATACGCAGTATTTT.

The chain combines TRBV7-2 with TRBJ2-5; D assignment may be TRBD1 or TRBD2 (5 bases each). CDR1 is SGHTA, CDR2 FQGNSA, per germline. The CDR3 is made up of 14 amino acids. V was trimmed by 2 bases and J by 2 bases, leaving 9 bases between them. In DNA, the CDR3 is TGTGCCAGCAGCTTAAGTGGGGGACAAGAGACCCAGTACTTC. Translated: CASSLSGGQETQYF.

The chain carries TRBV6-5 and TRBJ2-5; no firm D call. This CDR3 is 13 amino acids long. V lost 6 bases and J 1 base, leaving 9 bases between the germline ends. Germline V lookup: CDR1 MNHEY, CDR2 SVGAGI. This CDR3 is CASSGSSQETQYF. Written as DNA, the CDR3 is TGTGCCAGCAGCGGGTCTTCCCAAGAGACCCAGTACTTC.

CDR3 region: CASSGTGGYEQYF. The CDR3 region has the DNA TGTGCCAGCAGTGGGACAGGGGGCTACGAGCAGTACTTC. The V gene is TRBV2, the J gene TRBJ2-7, with 10 bases matching TRBD1. CDR1 is SNHLY, CDR2 FYNNEI, per germline. Unmatched junction bases numbered 0, after V lost 4 bases and J lost 3 bases. The CDR3 loop spans 13 amino acids.

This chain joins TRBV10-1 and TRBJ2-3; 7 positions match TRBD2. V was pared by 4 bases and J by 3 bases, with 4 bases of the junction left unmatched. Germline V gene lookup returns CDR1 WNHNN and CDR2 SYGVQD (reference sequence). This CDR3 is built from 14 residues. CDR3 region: CASSGGGSTDTQYF. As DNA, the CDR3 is TGCGCCAGCAGTGGAGGCGGGAGTACAGATACGCAGTATTTT.

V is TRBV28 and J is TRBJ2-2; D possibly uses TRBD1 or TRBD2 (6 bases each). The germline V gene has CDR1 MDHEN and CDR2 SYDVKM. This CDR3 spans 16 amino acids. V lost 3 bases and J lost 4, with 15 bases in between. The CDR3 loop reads CASSFLSGAGTGELFF. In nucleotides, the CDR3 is TGTGCCAGCAGTTTCCTCTCGGGGGCGGGCACCGGGGAGCTGTTTTTT.

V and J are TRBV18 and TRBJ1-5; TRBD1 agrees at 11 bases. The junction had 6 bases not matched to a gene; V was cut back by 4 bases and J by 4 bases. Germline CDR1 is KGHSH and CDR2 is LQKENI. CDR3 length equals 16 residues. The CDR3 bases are TGTGCCAGCTCACTAACCGGGACAGGGGGGAATCAGCCCCAGCATTTT. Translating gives CASSLTGTGGNQPQHF.

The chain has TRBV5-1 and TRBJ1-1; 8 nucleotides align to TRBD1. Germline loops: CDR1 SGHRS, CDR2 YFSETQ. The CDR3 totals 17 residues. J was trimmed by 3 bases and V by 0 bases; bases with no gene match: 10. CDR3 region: CASSLGPGGAGDTEAFF. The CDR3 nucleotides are TGCGCCAGCAGCTTGGGTCCAGGGGGCGCGGGTGACACTGAAGCTTTCTTT.

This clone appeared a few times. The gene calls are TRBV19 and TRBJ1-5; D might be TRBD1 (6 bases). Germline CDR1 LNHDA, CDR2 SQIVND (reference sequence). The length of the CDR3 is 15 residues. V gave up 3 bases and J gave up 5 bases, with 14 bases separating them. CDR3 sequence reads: CASSIPTGGDQPQHF. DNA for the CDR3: TGTGCCAGTAGTATCCCGACAGGAGGCGATCAGCCCCAGCATTTT.

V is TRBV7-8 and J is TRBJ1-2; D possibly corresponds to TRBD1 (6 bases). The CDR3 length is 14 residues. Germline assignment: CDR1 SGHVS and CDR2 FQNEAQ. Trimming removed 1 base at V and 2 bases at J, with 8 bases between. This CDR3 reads CASSLDRVNYGYTF. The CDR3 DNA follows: TGTGCCAGCAGCTTAGACAGGGTCAACTATGGCTACACCTTC.

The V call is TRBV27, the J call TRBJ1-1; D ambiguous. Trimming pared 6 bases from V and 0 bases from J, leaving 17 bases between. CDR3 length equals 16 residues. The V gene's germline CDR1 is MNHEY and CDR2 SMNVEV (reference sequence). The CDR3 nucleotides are TGTGCCAGCAGCGAAACCTCGGCGGCCCTGAACACTGAAGCTTTCTTT. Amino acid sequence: CASSETSAALNTEAFF.

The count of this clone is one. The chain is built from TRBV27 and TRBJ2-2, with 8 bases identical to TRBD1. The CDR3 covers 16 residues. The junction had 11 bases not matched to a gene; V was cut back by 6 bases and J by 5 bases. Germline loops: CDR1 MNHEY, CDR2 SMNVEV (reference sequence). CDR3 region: CASRASGGFETGELFF. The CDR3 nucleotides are TGTGCCAGCAGGGCCTCAGGGGGCTTCGAAACCGGGGAGCTGTTTTTT.

CDR3 bases: TGTGCCACCAGCAGAGGGCAGGGGGACTATGGCTACACCTTC. Encoded protein: CATSRGQGDYGYTF. This sequence joins TRBV15 and TRBJ1-2, with TRBD1 matching over 7 bases. With V trimmed by 1 base and J by 3 bases, 2 bases remained unmatched. There are 14 residues in the CDR3. The germline gives CDR1 LNHNV, CDR2 YYDKDF (reference sequence).